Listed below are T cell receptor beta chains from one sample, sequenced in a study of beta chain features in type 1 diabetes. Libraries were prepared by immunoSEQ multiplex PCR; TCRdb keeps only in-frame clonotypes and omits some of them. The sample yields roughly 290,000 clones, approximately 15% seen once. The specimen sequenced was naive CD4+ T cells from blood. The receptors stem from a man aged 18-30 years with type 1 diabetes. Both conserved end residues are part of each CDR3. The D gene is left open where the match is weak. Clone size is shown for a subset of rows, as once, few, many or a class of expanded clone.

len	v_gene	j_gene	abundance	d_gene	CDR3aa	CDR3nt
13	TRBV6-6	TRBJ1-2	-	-	CASSYGLNYGYTF	TGTGCCAGCAGTTACGGACTAAACTATGGCTACACCTTC
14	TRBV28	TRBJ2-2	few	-	CASSLAPGTGELFF	TGTGCCAGCAGTTTAGCCCCGGGAACCGGGGAGCTGTTTTTT
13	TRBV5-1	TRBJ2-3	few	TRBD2	CASRRDYTDTQYF	TGCGCCAGCAGACGGGACTACACAGATACGCAGTATTTT
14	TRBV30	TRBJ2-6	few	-	CAWGRTAGANVLTF	TGTGCCTGGGGAAGGACAGCTGGGGCCAACGTCCTGACTTTC
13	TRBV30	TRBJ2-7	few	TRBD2	CARGLAGVNEQYF	TGTGCCAGAGGACTAGCGGGAGTAAACGAGCAGTACTTC
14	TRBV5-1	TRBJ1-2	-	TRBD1	CASSSRDRAGGYTF	TGCGCCAGCAGCTCGCGGGACAGGGCTGGGGGCTACACCTTC
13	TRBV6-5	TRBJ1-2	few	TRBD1	CASSLDRTYGYTF	TGTGCCAGCAGCCTGGACAGGACCTATGGCTACACCTTC
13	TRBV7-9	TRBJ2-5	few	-	CASSFVRPETQYF	TGTGCCAGCAGCTTTGTGCGGCCGGAGACCCAGTACTTC
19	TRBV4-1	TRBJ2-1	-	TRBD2	CASSQDKGGRLAGDVEQFF	TGCGCCAGCAGCCAAGATAAAGGAGGGAGACTAGCGGGAGACGTTGAGCAGTTCTTC
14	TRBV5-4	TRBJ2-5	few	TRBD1	CASSYDRVQETQYF	TGTGCCAGCAGCTATGACAGGGTCCAAGAGACCCAGTACTTC
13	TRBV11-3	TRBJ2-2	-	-	CASSLALTGELFF	TGTGCCAGCAGCTTAGCTCTTACCGGGGAGCTGTTTTTT
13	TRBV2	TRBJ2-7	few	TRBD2	CASASGIGVEQYF	TGTGCCAGCGCCAGCGGGATCGGAGTCGAGCAGTACTTC
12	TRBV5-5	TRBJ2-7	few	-	CASSLAPYEQYF	TGTGCCAGCAGCTTAGCCCCCTACGAGCAGTACTTC
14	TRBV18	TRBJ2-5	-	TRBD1	CASRTTNRGETQYF	TGTGCCAGCCGTACCACAAACAGGGGGGAGACCCAGTACTTC
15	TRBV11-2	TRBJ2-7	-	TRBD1	CASSLIRGRGPEQYF	TGTGCCAGCAGCTTAATTAGGGGCAGGGGGCCCGAGCAGTACTTC
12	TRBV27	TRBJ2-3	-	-	CASSLGRGAQYF	TGTGCCAGCAGTTTGGGCAGGGGCGCGCAGTATTTT
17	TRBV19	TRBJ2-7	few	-	CASSIGYRATPIYEQYF	TGTGCCAGTAGTATAGGTTACAGGGCCACTCCCATCTACGAGCAGTACTTC
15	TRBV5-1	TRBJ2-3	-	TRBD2	CASSWGLSTTDTQYF	TGCGCCAGCAGCTGGGGACTATCCACCACAGATACGCAGTATTTT
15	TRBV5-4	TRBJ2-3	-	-	CASSLRLSEADTQYF	TGTGCCAGCAGCTTGCGACTTAGCGAAGCAGATACGCAGTATTTT
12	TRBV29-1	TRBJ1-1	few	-	CSVVPAGHEAFF	TGCAGCGTTGTCCCCGCGGGCCATGAAGCTTTCTTT
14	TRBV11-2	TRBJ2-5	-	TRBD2	CASSPLASEETQYF	TGTGCCAGCAGCCCACTAGCGTCGGAAGAGACCCAGTACTTC
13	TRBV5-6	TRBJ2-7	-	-	CASSSLPSYEQYF	TGTGCCAGCAGTTCCCTACCTTCCTACGAGCAGTACTTC
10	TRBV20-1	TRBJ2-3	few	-	CSARDESQYF	TGCAGTGCTAGAGACGAGTCGCAGTATTTT
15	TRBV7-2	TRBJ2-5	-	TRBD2	CASSLWRGEKETQYF	TGTGCCAGCAGCTTATGGCGGGGGGAAAAAGAGACCCAGTACTTC
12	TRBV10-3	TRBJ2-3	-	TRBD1	CATQDRGDTQYF	TGTGCCACCCAGGACAGGGGAGATACGCAGTATTTT
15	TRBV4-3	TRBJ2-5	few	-	CASSQDLARKETQYF	TGCGCCAGCAGCCAAGACTTGGCGCGGAAGGAGACCCAGTACTTC
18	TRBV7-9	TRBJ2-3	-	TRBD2	CASSLATTGGTSTDTQYF	TGTGCCAGCAGCTTAGCGACAACGGGAGGGACTAGCACAGATACGCAGTATTTT
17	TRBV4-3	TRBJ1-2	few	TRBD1	CASSQDLRQGADYGYTF	TGCGCCAGCAGCCAAGATCTTAGGCAGGGGGCTGACTATGGCTACACCTTC
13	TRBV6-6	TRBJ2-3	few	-	CASSYSFSDTQYF	TGTGCCAGCAGTTACAGCTTCTCAGATACGCAGTATTTT
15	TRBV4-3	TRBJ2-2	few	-	CASSQEGGAIGELFF	TGCGCCAGCAGCCAAGAGGGCGGGGCTATCGGGGAGCTGTTTTTT
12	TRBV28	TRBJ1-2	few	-	CASTEGYYGYTF	TGTGCCAGCACGGAGGGCTACTATGGCTACACCTTC
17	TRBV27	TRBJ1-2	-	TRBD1	CASSSGLTGLLNYGYTF	TGTGCCAGCAGTTCGGGGTTGACAGGGCTTCTTAACTATGGCTACACCTTC
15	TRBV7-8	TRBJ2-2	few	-	CASTSRAGRTGELFF	TGTGCCAGCACATCTCGTGCGGGTCGAACCGGGGAGCTGTTTTTT
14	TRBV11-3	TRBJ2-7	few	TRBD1	CASSPGTGTYEQYF	TGTGCCAGCAGCCCGGGGACAGGAACCTACGAGCAGTACTTC
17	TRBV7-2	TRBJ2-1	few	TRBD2	CASSLRVAGGAYNEQFF	TGTGCCAGCAGCTTACGAGTAGCGGGGGGTGCCTACAATGAGCAGTTCTTC
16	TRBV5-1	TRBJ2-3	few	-	CASSLRPSPGTDTQYF	TGCGCCAGCAGCTTGCGTCCGAGCCCGGGCACAGATACGCAGTATTTT